This is a list of T cell receptor beta chains from one sample in a study of blood T cell repertoires in COVID-19. Sequencing was performed with immunoSEQ multiplex PCR; in TCRdb, only in-frame clones are kept and a portion is missing. The sample has hundreds of thousands of clones, roughly nine tenths seen once; the top ten hold roughly 8.3%. The sample consisted of peripheral blood. These receptors came from a woman aged 50 to 60 with COVID-19, enrolled during active disease. CDR3s leave out the opening cysteine and the closing phenylalanine or tryptophan. Clone sizes are given selectively: once, few, many, or a class where the clone is expanded.

abundance: .; j_gene: TRBJ1-3; v_gene: TRBV3-1/TRBV3-2; CDR3aa: ASSQEPGGSSGNTIY
abundance: .; j_gene: TRBJ2-5; v_gene: TRBV5-6; CDR3aa: ASSEGARETQY
abundance: .; j_gene: TRBJ1-2; v_gene: TRBV20-1; CDR3aa: SAPPPYGYT
abundance: .; j_gene: TRBJ2-7; v_gene: TRBV5-1; CDR3aa: ASSSLSEGEQY
abundance: .; j_gene: TRBJ2-3; v_gene: TRBV5-4; CDR3aa: ASSRTSGRTDTQY
abundance: .; j_gene: TRBJ2-7; v_gene: TRBV2; CDR3aa: ASRNGYEQY
abundance: .; j_gene: TRBJ2-2; v_gene: TRBV3-1/TRBV3-2; CDR3aa: ASSQGAATGELF
abundance: .; j_gene: TRBJ2-3; v_gene: TRBV3-1/TRBV3-2; CDR3aa: ASSRSTSGLTDTQY
abundance: .; j_gene: TRBJ2-3; v_gene: TRBV3-1/TRBV3-2; CDR3aa: ASSQDPGLAASTDTQY
abundance: .; j_gene: TRBJ2-7; v_gene: TRBV24-1; CDR3aa: ATSDSTGSYEQY
abundance: .; j_gene: TRBJ2-1; v_gene: TRBV6-1; CDR3aa: ASSEQSYNEQF
abundance: .; j_gene: TRBJ2-3; v_gene: TRBV24-1; CDR3aa: ATSAGEGGFEADTQY
abundance: .; j_gene: TRBJ1-5; v_gene: TRBV27; CDR3aa: ASSLSITGVDQPQH
abundance: .; j_gene: TRBJ2-1; v_gene: TRBV4-1; CDR3aa: ASSGQGLAGINEQF
abundance: .; j_gene: TRBJ2-7; v_gene: TRBV6-5; CDR3aa: ASSYSPLSYEQY
abundance: .; j_gene: TRBJ1-1; v_gene: TRBV5-6; CDR3aa: ASSLGREAF
abundance: .; j_gene: TRBJ2-7; v_gene: TRBV11-1; CDR3aa: ASSLEGGPVDEQY
abundance: once; j_gene: TRBJ2-3; v_gene: TRBV13; CDR3aa: ASSFKTGQGAIDTQY
abundance: .; j_gene: TRBJ1-3; v_gene: TRBV13; CDR3aa: ASSLAGTGGNTIY
abundance: few; j_gene: TRBJ1-2; v_gene: TRBV7-2; CDR3aa: ASSSDRGPYGYT
abundance: once; j_gene: TRBJ2-5; v_gene: TRBV15; CDR3aa: VSGRTVQETQY
abundance: .; j_gene: TRBJ1-2; v_gene: TRBV6-5; CDR3aa: ASSKQGLYGGYT
abundance: .; j_gene: TRBJ2-2; v_gene: TRBV2; CDR3aa: ASSEGRGGPGELF
abundance: .; j_gene: TRBJ2-7; v_gene: TRBV3-1/TRBV3-2; CDR3aa: ASSQGLADYEQY
abundance: .; j_gene: TRBJ1-1; v_gene: TRBV27; CDR3aa: ASSFRGGTEAF
abundance: few; j_gene: TRBJ1-5; v_gene: TRBV5-1; CDR3aa: ASSLQGAVGQPQH
abundance: .; j_gene: TRBJ2-3; v_gene: TRBV12-3/TRBV12-4; CDR3aa: ASSTAADTQY
abundance: .; j_gene: TRBJ2-2; v_gene: TRBV7-2; CDR3aa: ASSPATGSGELF
abundance: .; j_gene: TRBJ2-2; v_gene: TRBV3-1/TRBV3-2; CDR3aa: ASSPGLDTGELF
abundance: .; j_gene: TRBJ2-7; v_gene: TRBV10-3; CDR3aa: AIRDYLEEQY
abundance: .; j_gene: TRBJ2-7; v_gene: TRBV30; CDR3aa: AWGKGLYEQY
abundance: .; j_gene: TRBJ2-1; v_gene: TRBV5-1; CDR3aa: ASALAGGYNEQF
abundance: .; j_gene: TRBJ1-3; v_gene: TRBV5-4; CDR3aa: ASSLGRGGENTIY
abundance: .; j_gene: TRBJ2-7; v_gene: TRBV28; CDR3aa: ASSTPGQAFYEQY
abundance: .; j_gene: TRBJ2-7; v_gene: TRBV18; CDR3aa: ASSQTGQSPYEQY
abundance: .; j_gene: TRBJ1-1; v_gene: TRBV3-1/TRBV3-2; CDR3aa: ASKTGNTEAF
abundance: .; j_gene: TRBJ2-3; v_gene: TRBV11-2; CDR3aa: ASPRGGTQY
abundance: .; j_gene: TRBJ1-1; v_gene: TRBV9; CDR3aa: ASSPQGGLQTEAF
abundance: .; j_gene: TRBJ1-1; v_gene: TRBV2; CDR3aa: ASSPRRRGGTEAF
abundance: .; j_gene: TRBJ2-3; v_gene: TRBV12-3/TRBV12-4; CDR3aa: ASSLLDTQY
abundance: once; j_gene: TRBJ1-2; v_gene: TRBV2; CDR3aa: ASSRLGTGTYGYT
abundance: .; j_gene: TRBJ2-1; v_gene: TRBV19; CDR3aa: ASSTLRASGGPNEQF
abundance: few; j_gene: TRBJ2-7; v_gene: TRBV2; CDR3aa: ASSEALGLAASYEQY
abundance: once; j_gene: TRBJ1-2; v_gene: TRBV19; CDR3aa: ASSRAGVDYGYT
abundance: .; j_gene: TRBJ1-5; v_gene: TRBV2; CDR3aa: ASSEDGAPQH
abundance: .; j_gene: TRBJ2-7; v_gene: TRBV6-1; CDR3aa: ASSELAGFNEQY
abundance: .; j_gene: TRBJ2-1; v_gene: TRBV10-3; CDR3aa: AISGFQTTSGIYNEQF
abundance: .; j_gene: TRBJ2-1; v_gene: TRBV6-2/TRBV6-3; CDR3aa: ASSYTRGDNEQF
abundance: .; j_gene: TRBJ2-7; v_gene: TRBV7-8; CDR3aa: ASLQGASSYEQY
abundance: .; j_gene: TRBJ1-1; v_gene: TRBV6-5; CDR3aa: ACEGNTEAF
abundance: once; j_gene: TRBJ2-4; v_gene: TRBV19; CDR3aa: ASSIQGTAKNIQY
abundance: once; j_gene: TRBJ1-2; v_gene: TRBV28; CDR3aa: ASSFPVRRGLDGYT